These 6 T cell receptor beta chains came from one sample sequenced in a study of vaccination and CD4 T cells after COVID-19. Documented treatment: approximately nine-day PBMC culture with coronavirus spike peptide pools or control peptides (ViraFEST assay). Cultured CD4+ T-cell DNA underwent Oncomine TCR Beta short-read sequencing. TCRdb ran MiXCR on the PCR reads and lists one entry per CDR3 protein. The table has 9,500 to 15,000 distinct CDR3 sequences, about three fifths seen once. Their recognized antigens are unknown. The specimen was CD4+ T cells from blood, cultured in vitro, collected before SARS-CoV-2 vaccination. Receptors were obtained from a human donor who had recovered from COVID-19.

The chain carries TRBV19 and TRBJ2-7; the match to TRBD2 covers 9 bases. There are 13 residues in the CDR3. Per the germline V gene, CDR1 is LNHDA and CDR2 is SQIVND (reference sequence). V lost 6 bases, J lost 5 bases, and 5 bases stayed unmatched. CDR3 loop: CASRELAGNEQYF. In nucleotides, the CDR3 is TGTGCCAGTAGGGAGCTAGCGGGGAACGAGCAGTACTTC.

The chain has TRBV6-1 and TRBJ1-2; D remains unclear. V dropped 6 bases and J dropped 8 bases, with 19 bases sitting between them. The length of the CDR3 is 14 residues. CDR1 and CDR2 from the germline V gene are MNHNS and SASEGT. For the CDR3, the DNA is TGTGCCAGCAGCCGTGCCCAGGATCTAAGAGGCTACACCTTC. It translates to CASSRAQDLRGYTF.

This chain joins TRBV6-2 or TRBV6-3 and TRBJ2-7, with D possibly matching TRBD1 (6 bases). Germline V lookup: CDR1 MNHEY, CDR2 SVGEGT. The CDR3 has 13 amino acids. V was pared by 5 bases and J by 5 bases, with 13 bases between. The CDR3 DNA reads TGTGCCAGCAGTCAAAACAGGGTCCACGAGCAGTACTTC. Encoded protein: CASSQNRVHEQYF.

The chain recombines TRBV20-1 with TRBJ2-7, with D unresolved. Germline values: CDR1 DFQATT, CDR2 SNEGSKA (reference sequence). The CDR3 has 15 residues. The V gene lost 0 bases and the J gene lost 2 bases, with 14 bases spanning the gap. This CDR3 reads CSARDLAGRTYEQYF. The CDR3 nucleotides read TGCAGTGCTAGAGATTTGGCAGGTAGGACCTACGAGCAGTACTTC.

This CDR3 is CASSLLGVLLEQGYTF. The CDR3 bases are TGTGCCAGCAGCTTATTGGGGGTGCTGTTAGAGCAAGGCTACACCTTC. V usage is TRBV7-9 and J usage is TRBJ1-2; possible D gene TRBD1, 5 bases. The CDR3 has 16 residues. Trimming cost V 2 bases and J 8 bases, with 21 bases left between them. Germline V CDR1 and CDR2: SEHNR, FQNEAQ (reference sequence).

The chain combines TRBV6-1 with TRBJ2-7; D is unclear. The CDR3 has 11 residues. V gave up 7 bases and J gave up 7 bases, with 11 bases separating them. Germline V CDR1 and CDR2: MNHNS, SASEGT. The CDR3 DNA reads as TGTGCCAGCATCTTGACCCGGGAGCAGTACTTC. Translation gives CASILTREQYF.